This TCR beta chain emerged from a study of cytomegalovirus exposure and HLA in healthy donors. Germline assignment: CDR1 SGHTA and CDR2 FQGTGA. The CDR3 sequence is 14 residues long. Trimming stripped 5 bases from V and 5 bases from J, with 15 bases between. PCR was performed using 60 Vbeta and 13 Jbeta primers. Clones were sequenced by immunoSEQ multiplex PCR, and TCRdb holds only the in-frame ones, with some missing. Of approximately 190,000 clones listed, 75% to 90% are singletons. Study-wide findings and caveats: Accounts indicate the classifier identified cytomegalovirus status with strong specificity and sensitivity. The authors enumerated 180 or so TCR beta chains as linked to cytomegalovirus. Segments of the TCR beta V type were, in most cases, productive about 87% or about 30% of the time in an earlier analysis. Most of the CMV-associated TCR beta chains (in a later analysis) appeared to be HLA-restricted.

Points on this clone: Its antigen is as yet unknown.

The chain has TRBV7-3 and TRBJ2-5, with D tentatively TRBD1 (8 bases). Sequencing was performed on PBMCs. The receptor was derived from a woman between 45 and 65 years old in good health and CMV-seropositive. The CDR3: CASSESQGGETQYF. CDR3 coding DNA: TGTGCCAGCAGCGAGTCACAGGGGGGGGAGACCCAGTACTTC.